The 13 T cell receptor beta chains below come from one sample, sequenced in a study of response to subunit inactivated influenza vaccine. One entry per CDR3 protein results from TCRdb running MiXCR on the RT-PCR reads. The table lists under 850,000 distinct CDR3 sequences, under 20% of them singletons. The sequencing here drew on PBMCs from blood, taken roughly 5 days after vaccination. The receptors were gathered from a man in his fifties or sixties who received an inactivated influenza vaccine.

The V gene is TRBV12-3 or TRBV12-4, the J gene TRBJ2-1; the D gene could be TRBD1 or TRBD2 (5 bases each). The CDR3 contains 13 residues. Deletions cut 1 base from V and 9 bases from J, with 10 bases between. CDR3 DNA sequence: TGTGCCAGCAGTTTAGGTGGGACCAGTGAGCAGTTCTTC. Protein product: CASSLGGTSEQFF.

This clonotype was picked up a small number of times. The V call is TRBV6-5, the J call TRBJ2-7; D might be TRBD2 (5 bases). Trimming pared 2 bases from V and 0 bases from J, leaving 11 bases between. The CDR3 consists of 15 residues. The germline V gene has CDR1 MNHEY and CDR2 SVGAGI. The CDR3 bases are TGTGCCAGCAGTTACGCAACTAGTTCCTCCTACGAGCAGTACTTC. Translated, it gives CASSYATSSSYEQYF.

This sequence joins TRBV19 and TRBJ2-2, with TRBD1 as a possible D gene (8 bases). Germline CDR1 LNHDA, CDR2 SQIVND (reference sequence). Trimming removed 6 bases at V and 7 bases at J, with 18 bases between. The CDR3 covers 15 residues. CDR3 sequence: CASSHRQGRVGELFF. The CDR3 region has the DNA TGTGCCAGTAGCCATCGACAGGGGAGGGTCGGGGAGCTGTTTTTT.

This clonotype was observed a few times. The V gene is TRBV4-3, the J gene TRBJ2-7; TRBD2 might be the D (5 bases). Trimming took off 1 base at V and 5 bases at J, with 15 bases between the two ends. The CDR3 sequence is 15 residues long. The germline V gene encodes CDR1 LGHNA and CDR2 YSLEER. The DNA for the CDR3 is TGCGCCAGCAGCCAAGGTCTTGGGAGTGACCACGAGCAGTACTTC. It translates to CASSQGLGSDHEQYF.

The chain uses TRBV5-6 and TRBJ2-4; 8 bases align to TRBD2. CDR3 size: 14 residues. V dropped 2 bases and J dropped 6; count of bases not matched to a gene: 4. Germline V gene data show CDR1 as SGHDT and CDR2 as YYEEEE. The CDR3 loop reads CASSFPTSGNIQYF. CDR3 nucleotide sequence: TGTGCCAGCAGCTTTCCCACTAGCGGAAACATTCAGTACTTC.

Only a few counts were recorded for this clonotype. The rearrangement links TRBV12-3 or TRBV12-4 to TRBJ2-4, with D perhaps TRBD2 (5 bases). The CDR3 is 16 amino acids. V lost 4 bases to trimming and J lost 1 base, with 14 bases between them. This CDR3 reads CASSWWGSEAKNIQYF. CDR3 nucleotide sequence: TGTGCCAGCAGTTGGTGGGGTAGCGAGGCCAAAAACATTCAGTACTTC.

The chain joins TRBV12-3 or TRBV12-4 to TRBJ2-1; 8 bases align to TRBD1. The V gene end was trimmed by 6 bases and the J gene end by 8 bases; junction bases not matched to a gene: 9. This CDR3 is 14 amino acids long. The CDR3 reads CASRGMDRDHEQFF. The CDR3 DNA reads as TGTGCCAGCAGGGGTATGGACAGGGACCATGAGCAGTTCTTC.

V usage is TRBV12-3 or TRBV12-4 and J usage is TRBJ2-2; D gene unclear. The germline V and J ends were trimmed by 7 bases and 5 bases, with 23 bases remaining between them. The CDR3 sequence is 17 residues long. CDR3 in DNA: TGTGCCAGCACCCACCCGGGCGGATACGGTCAGACCGGGGAGCTGTTTTTT. This gives the protein CASTHPGGYGQTGELFF.

This clonotype was counted between two and nine times. V and J are TRBV25-1 and TRBJ2-5; D may correspond to TRBD1 or TRBD2 (5 bases each). The germline V gene has CDR1 MGHDK and CDR2 SYGVNS. Trimming stripped 8 bases from V and 5 bases from J, with 15 bases between. The CDR3 totals 13 residues. CDR3 loop: CASAYRSGETQYF. The CDR3 coding sequence is TGTGCCAGCGCATACAGGAGCGGCGAGACCCAGTACTTC.

This clonotype was counted only a few times. The V and J genes are TRBV5-1 and TRBJ1-2; 10 bases match TRBD1. This CDR3 contains 15 residues. The trim removed 4 bases at V and 7 bases at J, leaving 10 bases unmatched. Germline V gene data show CDR1 as SGHRS and CDR2 as YFSETQ. In nucleotides, the CDR3 is TGCGCCAGCAGCCCCTATGACAGGGGGCGAGGTGGCTACACCTTC. Translated, it gives CASSPYDRGRGGYTF.

This clonotype was counted between two and nine times. V and J are TRBV25-1 and TRBJ2-3; D ambiguous. The CDR3 contains 14 residues. The V end lost 5 bases, the J end lost 2 bases, and 11 bases lay between the germline ends. Looked up from germline, CDR1 is MGHDK and CDR2 is SYGVNS. CDR3 sequence (DNA): TGTGCCAGCAGTTCCATACTCTTCACAGATACGCAGTATTTT. Encoded protein: CASSSILFTDTQYF.

The sample holds many counts of this clonotype. The chain carries TRBV12-3 or TRBV12-4 and TRBJ2-7; TRBD1 aligns across 7 bases. The J segment lost 4 bases and the V segment lost 2 bases, leaving 8 bases of the junction unmatched. This CDR3 region has 15 residues. The DNA of the CDR3 is TGTGCCAGCAGTTTATTTCAGGGGGTAGGGTACGAGCAGTACTTC. Translated: CASSLFQGVGYEQYF.

This clonotype has only a few counts. The V gene is TRBV29-1, the J gene TRBJ2-7, with 11 bases aligning to TRBD1. Germline V CDR1 and CDR2: SQVTM, ANQGSEA. With 6 bases clipped from V and 3 bases from J, the junction kept 4 bases outside the gene matches. This CDR3 has 13 amino acids. The CDR3 spells CSVAGTGGYEQYF. CDR3 nucleotides: TGCAGCGTCGCCGGGACAGGGGGCTACGAGCAGTACTTC.